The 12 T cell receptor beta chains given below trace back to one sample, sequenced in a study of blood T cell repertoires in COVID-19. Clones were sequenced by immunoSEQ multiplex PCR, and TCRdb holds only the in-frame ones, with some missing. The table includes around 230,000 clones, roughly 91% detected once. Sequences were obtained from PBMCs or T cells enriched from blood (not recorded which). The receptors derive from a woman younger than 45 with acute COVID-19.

DNA for the CDR3: TGTGCCAGCACCATCGGGACTAGCGGGGGGGGTGAGCAGTTCTTC. Encoded protein: CASTIGTSGGGEQFF. This chain uses TRBV7-9 with TRBJ2-1; 16 bases are a match to TRBD2. V lost 7 bases, J lost 9 bases, and 6 bases stayed unmatched. The CDR3 has 15 amino acids. CDR1 and CDR2 from the germline V gene are SEHNR and FQNEAQ (reference sequence).

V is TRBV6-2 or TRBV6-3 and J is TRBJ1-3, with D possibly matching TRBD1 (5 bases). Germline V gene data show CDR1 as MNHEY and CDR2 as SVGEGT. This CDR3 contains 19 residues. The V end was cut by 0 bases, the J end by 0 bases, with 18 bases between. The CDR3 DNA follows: TGTGCCAGCAGTTACTCAGGACACCGGCTCTCCGACTCTGGAAACACCATATATTTT. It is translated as CASSYSGHRLSDSGNTIYF.

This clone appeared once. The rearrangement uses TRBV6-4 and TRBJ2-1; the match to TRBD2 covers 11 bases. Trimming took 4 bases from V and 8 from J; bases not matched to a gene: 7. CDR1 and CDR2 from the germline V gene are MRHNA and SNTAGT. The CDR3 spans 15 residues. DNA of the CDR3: TGTGCCAGCAGTGCACTAGCGGGGGCCGGGGATGAGCAGTTCTTC. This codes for CASSALAGAGDEQFF.

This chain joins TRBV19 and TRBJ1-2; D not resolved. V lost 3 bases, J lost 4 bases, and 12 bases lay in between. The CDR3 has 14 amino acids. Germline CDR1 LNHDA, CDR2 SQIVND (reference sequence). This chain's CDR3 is CASSIPTNPYGYTF. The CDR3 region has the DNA TGTGCCAGTAGTATCCCCACTAACCCCTATGGCTACACCTTC.

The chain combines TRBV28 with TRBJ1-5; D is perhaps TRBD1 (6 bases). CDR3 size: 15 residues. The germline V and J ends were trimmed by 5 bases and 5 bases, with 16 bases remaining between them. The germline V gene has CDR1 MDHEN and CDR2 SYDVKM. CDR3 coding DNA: TGTGCCAGCAGTGCTGACAGGAGGTTCGATCAGCCCCAGCATTTT. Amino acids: CASSADRRFDQPQHF.

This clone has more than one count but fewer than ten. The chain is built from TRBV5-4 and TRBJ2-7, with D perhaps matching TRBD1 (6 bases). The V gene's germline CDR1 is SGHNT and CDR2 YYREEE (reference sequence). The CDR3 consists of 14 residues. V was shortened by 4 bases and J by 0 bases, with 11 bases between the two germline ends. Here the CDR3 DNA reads TGTGCCAGCAGCCAAAAACAGGGCTCCTACGAGCAGTACTTC. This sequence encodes CASSQKQGSYEQYF.

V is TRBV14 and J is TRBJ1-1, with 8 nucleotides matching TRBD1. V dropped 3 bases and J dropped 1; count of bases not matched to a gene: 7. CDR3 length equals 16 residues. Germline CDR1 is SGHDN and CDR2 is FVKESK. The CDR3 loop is CASSHYGQGTNTEAFF. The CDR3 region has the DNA TGTGCCAGCAGCCACTACGGACAGGGAACGAACACTGAAGCTTTCTTT.

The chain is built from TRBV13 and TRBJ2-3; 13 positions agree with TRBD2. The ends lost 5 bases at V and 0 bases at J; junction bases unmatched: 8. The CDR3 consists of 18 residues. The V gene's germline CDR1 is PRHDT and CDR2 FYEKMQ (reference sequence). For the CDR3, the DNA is TGTGCCAGCAGCGCCGGGACTAGCGGGGACACTAGCACAGATACGCAGTATTTT. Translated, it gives CASSAGTSGDTSTDTQYF.

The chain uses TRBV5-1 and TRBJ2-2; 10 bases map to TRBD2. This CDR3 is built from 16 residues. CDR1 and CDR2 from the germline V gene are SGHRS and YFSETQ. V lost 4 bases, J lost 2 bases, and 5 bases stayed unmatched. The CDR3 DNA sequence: TGCGCCAGCAGCCCTACTAGCGGGGAAAACACCGGGGAGCTGTTTTTT. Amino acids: CASSPTSGENTGELFF.

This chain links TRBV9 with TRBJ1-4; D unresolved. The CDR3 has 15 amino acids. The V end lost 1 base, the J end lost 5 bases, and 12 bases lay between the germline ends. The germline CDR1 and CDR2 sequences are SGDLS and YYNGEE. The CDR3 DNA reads TGTGCCAGCAGCGTATTCGAGGGTACAAATGAAAAACTGTTTTTT. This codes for CASSVFEGTNEKLFF.

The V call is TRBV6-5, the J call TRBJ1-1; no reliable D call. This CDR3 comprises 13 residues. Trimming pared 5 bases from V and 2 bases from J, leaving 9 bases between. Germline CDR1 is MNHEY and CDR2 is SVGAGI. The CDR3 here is CASSIRGNTEAFF. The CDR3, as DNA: TGTGCCAGCAGTATTAGAGGTAACACTGAAGCTTTCTTT.

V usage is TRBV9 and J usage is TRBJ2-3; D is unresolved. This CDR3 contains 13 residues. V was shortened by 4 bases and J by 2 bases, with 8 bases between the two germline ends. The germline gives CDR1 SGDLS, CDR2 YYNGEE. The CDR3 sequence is CASSLAHTDTQYF. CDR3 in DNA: TGTGCCAGCAGCTTGGCTCACACAGATACGCAGTATTTT. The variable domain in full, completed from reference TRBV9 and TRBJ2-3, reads DSGVTQTPKHLITATGQRVTLRCSPRSGDLSVYWYQQSLDQGLQFLIQYYNGEERAKGNILERFSAQQFPDLHSELNLSSLELGDSALYFCASSLAHTDTQYFGPGTRLTVL.